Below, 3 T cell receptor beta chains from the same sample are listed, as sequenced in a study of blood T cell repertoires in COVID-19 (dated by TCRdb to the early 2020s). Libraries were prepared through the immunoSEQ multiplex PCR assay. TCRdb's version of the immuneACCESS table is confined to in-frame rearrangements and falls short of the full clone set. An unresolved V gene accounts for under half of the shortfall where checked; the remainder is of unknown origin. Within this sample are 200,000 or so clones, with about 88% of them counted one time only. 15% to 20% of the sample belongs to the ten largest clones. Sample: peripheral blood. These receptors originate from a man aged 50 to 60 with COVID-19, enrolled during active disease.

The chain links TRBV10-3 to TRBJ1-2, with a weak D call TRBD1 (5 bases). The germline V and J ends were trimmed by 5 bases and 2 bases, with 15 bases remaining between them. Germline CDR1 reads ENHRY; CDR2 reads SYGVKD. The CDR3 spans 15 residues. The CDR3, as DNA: TGTGCCATCAGTCCCTCCCGGGGGGAAAACTATGGCTACACCTTC. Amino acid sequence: CAISPSRGENYGYTF.

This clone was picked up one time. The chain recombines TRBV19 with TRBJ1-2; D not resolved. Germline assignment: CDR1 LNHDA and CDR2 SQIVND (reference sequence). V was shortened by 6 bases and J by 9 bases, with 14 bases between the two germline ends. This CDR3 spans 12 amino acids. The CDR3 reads CASSQQSLSYTF. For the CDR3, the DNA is TGTGCCAGTAGCCAACAGTCTCTGAGCTACACCTTC.

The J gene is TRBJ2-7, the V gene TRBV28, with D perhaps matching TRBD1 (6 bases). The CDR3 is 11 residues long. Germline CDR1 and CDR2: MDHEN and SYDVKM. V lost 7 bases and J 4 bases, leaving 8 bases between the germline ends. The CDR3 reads CASTQGYEQYF. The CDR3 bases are TGTGCCAGCACACAGGGTTACGAGCAGTACTTC.